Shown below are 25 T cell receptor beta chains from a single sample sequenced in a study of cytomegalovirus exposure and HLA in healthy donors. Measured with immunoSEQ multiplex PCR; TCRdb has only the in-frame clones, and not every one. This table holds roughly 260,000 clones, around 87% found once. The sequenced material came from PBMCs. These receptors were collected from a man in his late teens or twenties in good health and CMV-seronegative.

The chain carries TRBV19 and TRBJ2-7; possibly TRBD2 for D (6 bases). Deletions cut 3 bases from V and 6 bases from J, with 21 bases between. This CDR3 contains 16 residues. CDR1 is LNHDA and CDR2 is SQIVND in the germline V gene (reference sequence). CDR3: CASSIRDSNLHGEQYF. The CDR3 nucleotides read TGTGCCAGTAGTATCCGGGACTCCAACCTCCACGGCGAGCAGTACTTC.

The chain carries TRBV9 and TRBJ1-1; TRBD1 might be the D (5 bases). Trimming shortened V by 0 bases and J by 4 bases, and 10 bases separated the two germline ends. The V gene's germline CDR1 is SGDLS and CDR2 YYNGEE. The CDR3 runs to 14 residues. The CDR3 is CASSVGGGATEAFF. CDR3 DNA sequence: TGTGCCAGCAGCGTAGGAGGAGGGGCCACTGAAGCTTTCTTT.

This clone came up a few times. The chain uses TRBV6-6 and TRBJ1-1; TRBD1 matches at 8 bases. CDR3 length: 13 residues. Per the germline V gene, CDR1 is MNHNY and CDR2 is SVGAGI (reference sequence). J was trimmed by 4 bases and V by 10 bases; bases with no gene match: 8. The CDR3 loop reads CAITVDRATEAFF. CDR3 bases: TGTGCCATCACCGTGGACAGGGCCACTGAAGCTTTCTTT.

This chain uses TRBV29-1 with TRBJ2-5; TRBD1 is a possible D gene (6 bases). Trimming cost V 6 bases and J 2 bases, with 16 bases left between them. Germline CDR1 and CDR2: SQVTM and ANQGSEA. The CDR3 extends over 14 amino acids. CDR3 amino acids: CSVDTGWAQETQYF. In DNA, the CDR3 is TGCAGCGTAGACACAGGGTGGGCTCAAGAGACCCAGTACTTC. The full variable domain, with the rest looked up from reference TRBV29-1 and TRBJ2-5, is SAVISQKPSRDICQRGTSLTIQCQVDSQVTMMFWYRQQPGQSLTLIATANQGSEATYESGFVIDKFPISRPNLTFSTLTVSNMSPEDSSIYLCSVDTGWAQETQYFGPGTRLLVL.

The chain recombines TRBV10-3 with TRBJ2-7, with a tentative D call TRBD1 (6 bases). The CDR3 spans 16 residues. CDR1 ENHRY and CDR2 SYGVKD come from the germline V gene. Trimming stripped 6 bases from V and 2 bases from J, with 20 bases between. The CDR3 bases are TGTGCCATCAGGAATTATTTGGACAGCCTGACCTACGAGCAGTACTTC. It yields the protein CAIRNYLDSLTYEQYF.

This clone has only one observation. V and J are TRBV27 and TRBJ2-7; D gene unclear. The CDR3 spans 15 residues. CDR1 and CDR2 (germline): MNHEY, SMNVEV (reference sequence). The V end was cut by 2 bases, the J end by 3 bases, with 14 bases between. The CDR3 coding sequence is TGTGCCAGCAGTTTACAAGGTGACGCGGTCTACGAGCAGTACTTC. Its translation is CASSLQGDAVYEQYF.

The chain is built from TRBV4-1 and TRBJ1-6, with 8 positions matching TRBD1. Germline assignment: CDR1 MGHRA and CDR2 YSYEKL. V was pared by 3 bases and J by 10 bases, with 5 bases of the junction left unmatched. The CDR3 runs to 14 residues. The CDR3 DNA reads TGCGCCAGCAGCCAGCCTGACAGGGGCTCACCCCTCCACTTT. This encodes CASSQPDRGSPLHF.

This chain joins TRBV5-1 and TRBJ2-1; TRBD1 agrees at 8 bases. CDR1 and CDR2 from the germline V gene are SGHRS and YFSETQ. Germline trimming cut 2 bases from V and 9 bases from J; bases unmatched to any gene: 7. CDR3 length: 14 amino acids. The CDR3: CASSFRGQGGEQFF. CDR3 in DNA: TGCGCCAGCAGCTTCAGGGGGCAAGGTGGTGAGCAGTTCTTC.

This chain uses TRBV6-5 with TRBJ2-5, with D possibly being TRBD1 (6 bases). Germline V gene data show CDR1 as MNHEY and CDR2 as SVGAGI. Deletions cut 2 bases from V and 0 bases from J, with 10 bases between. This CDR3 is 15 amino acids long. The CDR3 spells CASSYLGTNQETQYF. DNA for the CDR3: TGTGCCAGCAGTTACCTGGGGACAAACCAAGAGACCCAGTACTTC.

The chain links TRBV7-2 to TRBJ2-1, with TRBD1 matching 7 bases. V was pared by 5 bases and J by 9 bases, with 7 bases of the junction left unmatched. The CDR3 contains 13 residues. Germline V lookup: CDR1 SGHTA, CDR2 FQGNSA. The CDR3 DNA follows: TGTGCCAGCAGCGCATCGACAGGGATTGAGCAGTTCTTC. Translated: CASSASTGIEQFF.

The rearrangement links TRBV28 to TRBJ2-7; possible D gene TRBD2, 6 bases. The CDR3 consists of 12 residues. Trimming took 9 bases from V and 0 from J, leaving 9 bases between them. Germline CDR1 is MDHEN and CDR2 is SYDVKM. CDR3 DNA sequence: TGTGCCAGTAGCGGCCTCTCCTACGAGCAGTACTTC. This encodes CASSGLSYEQYF.

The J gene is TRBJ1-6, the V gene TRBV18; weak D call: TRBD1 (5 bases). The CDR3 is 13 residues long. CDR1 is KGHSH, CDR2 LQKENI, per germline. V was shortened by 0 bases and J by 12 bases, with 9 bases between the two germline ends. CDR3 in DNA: TGTGCCAGCTCACCACCTGGGGGAGGACCCCTCCACTTT. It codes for CASSPPGGGPLHF.

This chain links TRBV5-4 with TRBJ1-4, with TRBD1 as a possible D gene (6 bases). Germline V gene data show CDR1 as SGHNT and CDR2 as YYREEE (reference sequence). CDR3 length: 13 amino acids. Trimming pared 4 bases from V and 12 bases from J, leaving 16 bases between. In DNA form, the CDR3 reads TGTGCCAGCAGCCGAGTGGCAGGGGCGGAACTGTTTTTT. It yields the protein CASSRVAGAELFF.

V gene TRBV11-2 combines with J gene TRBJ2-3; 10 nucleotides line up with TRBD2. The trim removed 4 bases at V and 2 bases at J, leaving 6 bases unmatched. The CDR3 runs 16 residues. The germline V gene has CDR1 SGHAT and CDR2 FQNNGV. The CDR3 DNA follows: TGTGCCAGCAGCTACTTGGGGACTAGCGCCACAGATACGCAGTATTTT. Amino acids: CASSYLGTSATDTQYF.

The CDR3 nucleotides read TGTGCCAGCAGCTTTAGTCCCTACGAGCAGTACTTC. Translating it yields CASSFSPYEQYF. The rearrangement links TRBV7-4 to TRBJ2-7; no clear D. The CDR3 runs to 12 residues. Germline loops: CDR1 SGHVT, CDR2 SQSDAQ. V lost 3 bases and J lost 2, with 5 bases in between.

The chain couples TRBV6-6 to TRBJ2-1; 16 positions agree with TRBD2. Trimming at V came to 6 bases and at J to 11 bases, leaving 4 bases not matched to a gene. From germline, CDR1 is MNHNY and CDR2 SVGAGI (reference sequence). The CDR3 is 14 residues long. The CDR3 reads CASSGTSGRAQQFF. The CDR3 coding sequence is TGTGCCAGCAGCGGGACTAGCGGGAGGGCCCAGCAGTTCTTC.

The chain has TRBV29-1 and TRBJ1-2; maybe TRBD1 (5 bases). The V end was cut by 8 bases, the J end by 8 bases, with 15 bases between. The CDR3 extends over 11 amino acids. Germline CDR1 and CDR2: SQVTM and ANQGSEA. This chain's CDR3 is CSHPGGGGYTF. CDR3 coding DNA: TGCAGCCACCCTGGCGGGGGAGGCTACACCTTC.

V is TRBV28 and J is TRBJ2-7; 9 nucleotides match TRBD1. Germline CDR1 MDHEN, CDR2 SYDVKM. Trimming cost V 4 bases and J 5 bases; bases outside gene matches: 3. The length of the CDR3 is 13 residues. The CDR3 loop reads CASSSTGGHEQYF. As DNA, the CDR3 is TGTGCCAGCAGTTCTACAGGGGGCCACGAGCAGTACTTC.

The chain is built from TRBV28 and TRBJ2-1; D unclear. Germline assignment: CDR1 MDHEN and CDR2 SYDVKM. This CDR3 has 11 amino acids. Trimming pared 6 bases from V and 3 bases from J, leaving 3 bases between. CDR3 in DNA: TGTGCCAGCAGCGGCTACAATGAGCAGTTCTTC. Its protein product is CASSGYNEQFF. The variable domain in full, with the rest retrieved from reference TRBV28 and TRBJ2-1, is DVKVTQSSRYLVKRTGEKVFLECVQDMDHENMFWYRQDPGLGLRLIYFSYDVKMKEKGDIPEGYSVSREKKERFSLILESASTNQTSMYLCASSGYNEQFFGPGTRLTVL.

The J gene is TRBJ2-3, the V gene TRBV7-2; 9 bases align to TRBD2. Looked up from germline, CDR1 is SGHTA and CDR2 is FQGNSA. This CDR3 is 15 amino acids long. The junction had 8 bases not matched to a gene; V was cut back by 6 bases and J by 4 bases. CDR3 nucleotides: TGTGCCAGCAGGAAGGGACTAGCTCGTCCAGATACGCAGTATTTT. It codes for CASRKGLARPDTQYF.

The CDR3 loop reads CASSFSGATSYEQYF. The CDR3 DNA reads TGTGCCAGCAGTTTTAGCGGGGCGACCTCCTACGAGCAGTACTTC. V usage is TRBV7-2 and J usage is TRBJ2-7, with 8 bases that match TRBD2. Trimming removed 6 bases from V and 0 bases from J; junction bases left unmatched: 7. This CDR3 is 15 amino acids long. Germline loops: CDR1 SGHTA, CDR2 FQGNSA.

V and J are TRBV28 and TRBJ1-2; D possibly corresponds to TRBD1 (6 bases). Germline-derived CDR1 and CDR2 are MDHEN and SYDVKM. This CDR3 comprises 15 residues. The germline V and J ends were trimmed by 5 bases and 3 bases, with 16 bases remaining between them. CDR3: CASSVTGNHDYGYTF. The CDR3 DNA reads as TGTGCCAGCAGTGTCACAGGGAATCATGACTATGGCTACACCTTC.

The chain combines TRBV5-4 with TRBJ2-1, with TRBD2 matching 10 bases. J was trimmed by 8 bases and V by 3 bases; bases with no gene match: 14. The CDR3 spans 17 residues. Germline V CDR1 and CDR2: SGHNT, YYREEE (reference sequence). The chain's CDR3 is CASSSRLAGVVVDEQFF. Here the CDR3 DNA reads TGTGCCAGCAGCTCGAGGCTAGCGGGAGTCGTAGTAGATGAGCAGTTCTTC. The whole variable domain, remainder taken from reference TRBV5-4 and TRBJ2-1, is ETGVTQSPTHLIKTRGQQVTLRCSSQSGHNTVSWYQQALGQGPQFIFQYYREEENGRGNFPPRFSGLQFPNYSSELNVNALELDDSALYLCASSSRLAGVVVDEQFFGPGTRLTVL.

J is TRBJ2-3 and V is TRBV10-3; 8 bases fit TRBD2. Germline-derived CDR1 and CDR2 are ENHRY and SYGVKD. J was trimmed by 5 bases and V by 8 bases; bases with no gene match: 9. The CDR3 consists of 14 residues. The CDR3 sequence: CAIDREGGGDTQYF. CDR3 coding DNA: TGTGCCATCGATCGGGAGGGGGGTGGAGATACGCAGTATTTT.

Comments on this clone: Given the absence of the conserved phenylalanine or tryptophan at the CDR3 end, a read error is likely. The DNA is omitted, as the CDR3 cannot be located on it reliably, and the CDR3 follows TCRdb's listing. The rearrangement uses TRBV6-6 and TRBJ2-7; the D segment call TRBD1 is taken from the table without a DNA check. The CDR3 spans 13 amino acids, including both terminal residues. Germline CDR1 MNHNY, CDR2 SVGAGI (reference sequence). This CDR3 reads CASSYTPRDRGVC.